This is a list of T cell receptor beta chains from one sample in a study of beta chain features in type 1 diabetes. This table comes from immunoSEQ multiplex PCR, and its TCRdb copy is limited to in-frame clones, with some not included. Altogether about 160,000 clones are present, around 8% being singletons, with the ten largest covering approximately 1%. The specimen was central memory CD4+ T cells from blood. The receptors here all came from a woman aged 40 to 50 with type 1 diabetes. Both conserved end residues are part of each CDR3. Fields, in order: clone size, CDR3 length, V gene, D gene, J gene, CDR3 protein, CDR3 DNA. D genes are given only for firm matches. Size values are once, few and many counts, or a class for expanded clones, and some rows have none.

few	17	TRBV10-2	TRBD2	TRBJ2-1	CASSESYGASGNNEQFF	TGCGCCAGCAGTGAGTCGTATGGGGCTAGCGGAAACAATGAGCAGTTCTTC
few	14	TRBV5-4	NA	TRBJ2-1	CASSQDRKGPEQFF	TGCGCCAGCAGCCAAGATCGGAAGGGGCCTGAGCAGTTCTTC
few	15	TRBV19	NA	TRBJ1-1	CASSITEEGNTEAFF	TGTGCCAGTAGTATCACGGAGGAAGGGAACACTGAAGCTTTCTTT
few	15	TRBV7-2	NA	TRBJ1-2	CASKAKGGQDYGYTF	TGTGCCAGCAAGGCCAAAGGGGGTCAGGACTATGGCTACACCTTC
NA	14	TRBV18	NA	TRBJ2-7	CASSPPSTVAEQYF	TGTGCCAGCTCACCTCCGTCGACAGTGGCCGAGCAGTACTTC
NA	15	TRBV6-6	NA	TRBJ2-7	CASSYSRQVGSEQYF	TGTGCCAGCAGTTACTCACGACAGGTCGGTAGCGAGCAGTACTTC
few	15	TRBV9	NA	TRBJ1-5	CASSVGGDYNQPQHF	TGTGCCAGCAGCGTAGGCGGAGACTACAATCAGCCCCAGCATTTT
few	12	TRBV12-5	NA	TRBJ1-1	CASGWEGTEAFF	TGTGCTAGTGGTTGGGAGGGCACTGAAGCTTTCTTT
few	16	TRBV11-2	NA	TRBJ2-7	CASSPLNRDSSYEQYF	TGTGCCAGCAGCCCCCTTAACAGGGATTCCTCCTACGAGCAGTACTTC
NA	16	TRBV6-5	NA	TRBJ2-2	CASSYSRPPWTGELFF	TGTGCCAGCAGTTACTCGCGTCCCCCCTGGACCGGGGAGCTGTTTTTT
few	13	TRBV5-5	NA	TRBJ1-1	CASSSQGDTEAFF	TGTGCCAGCAGCTCGCAAGGGGACACTGAAGCTTTCTTT
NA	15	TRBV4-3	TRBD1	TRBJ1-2	CASSQVLTGEESYTF	TGCGCCAGCAGCCAAGTACTTACAGGGGAGGAAAGCTACACCTTC
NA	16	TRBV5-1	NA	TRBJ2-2	CASSPEGGLNTGELFF	TGCGCCAGCAGCCCCGAAGGGGGATTGAACACCGGGGAGCTGTTTTTT
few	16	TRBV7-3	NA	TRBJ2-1	CASSSHPSATYNEQFF	TGTGCCAGCAGCTCCCACCCCAGCGCTACCTACAATGAGCAGTTCTTC
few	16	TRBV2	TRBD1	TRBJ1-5	CASSRRGQGGGQPQHF	TGTGCCAGCAGTAGGCGGGGACAGGGGGGTGGTCAGCCCCAGCATTTT
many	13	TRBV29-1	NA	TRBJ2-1	CSATGSSYNEQFF	TGCAGCGCCACGGGGAGCTCCTACAATGAGCAGTTCTTC
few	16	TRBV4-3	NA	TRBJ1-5	CASSQDPGAGRQPQHF	TGCGCCAGCAGCCAAGACCCCGGTGCAGGCAGGCAGCCCCAGCATTTT
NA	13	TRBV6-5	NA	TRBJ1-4	CASRDPGNEKLFF	TGTGCCAGCAGGGACCCGGGGAATGAAAAACTGTTTTTT
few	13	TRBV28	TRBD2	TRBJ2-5	CASSSGGGETQYF	TGTGCCAGCAGTTCGGGGGGAGGGGAGACCCAGTACTTC
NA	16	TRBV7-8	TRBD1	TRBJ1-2	CASSTLTGKGDYGYTF	TGTGCCAGCAGCACCCTGACAGGGAAGGGGGACTATGGCTACACCTTC
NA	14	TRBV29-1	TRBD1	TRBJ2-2	CSVGTGRDTGELFF	TGCAGCGTCGGGACAGGGCGGGACACCGGGGAGCTGTTTTTT
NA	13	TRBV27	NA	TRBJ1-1	CASRQLMNTEAFF	TGTGCCAGCCGACAGTTGATGAACACTGAAGCTTTCTTT